These 14 T cell receptor beta chains were sequenced from one sample in a study of early T cells in non-severe SARS-CoV-2 infection. One entry per CDR3 protein results from TCRdb running MiXCR on the 5' RACE reads. The sample holds roughly 28,000 distinct CDR3 sequences; around 5.4% are singletons and the top ten take roughly 0.88%. The sequenced material came from whole blood. The receptors were sampled from an adult who was a healthcare worker with PCR-confirmed SARS-CoV-2 infection or an uninfected control (not recorded which).

This clonotype occurred many times. The chain links TRBV7-2 to TRBJ2-7; the D is unclear. V lost 6 bases and J 3 bases, leaving 15 bases between the germline ends. CDR1 is SGHTA and CDR2 is FQGNSA in the germline V gene. The CDR3 totals 14 residues. This CDR3 reads CASSTGPDDYEQYF. The CDR3 DNA is TGTGCCAGCAGTACGGGCCCCGACGACTACGAGCAGTACTTC.

This clonotype was seen ten or more times. This rearrangement joins TRBV7-2 to TRBJ1-1; D unclear. The CDR3 sequence is 14 residues long. V was clipped by 3 bases and J by 0 bases, with 8 bases between them. From germline, CDR1 is SGHTA and CDR2 FQGNSA. The chain's CDR3 is CASSFNPLNTEAFF. DNA for the CDR3: TGTGCCAGCAGCTTTAATCCCTTGAACACTGAAGCTTTCTTT. The variable domain in full, completed from reference TRBV7-2 and TRBJ1-1, reads GAGVSQSPSNKVTEKGKDVELRCDPISGHTALYWYRQSLGQGLEFLIYFQGNSAPDKSGLPSDRFSAERTGGSVSTLTIQRTQQEDSAVYLCASSFNPLNTEAFFGQGTRLTVV.

This clonotype was seen a handful of times. This chain joins TRBV7-2 and TRBJ2-3; D not resolved. V was cut by 1 base and J by 2 bases, with 7 bases left in between. CDR1 and CDR2 (germline): SGHTA, FQGNSA. The CDR3 extends over 14 amino acids. The CDR3 reads CASSLGVFTDTQYF. Here the CDR3 DNA reads TGTGCCAGCAGCTTAGGGGTCTTCACAGATACGCAGTATTTT.

The sample holds a few counts of this clonotype. The gene calls are TRBV10-2 and TRBJ1-5, with a tentative D call TRBD1 (6 bases). V lost 5 bases to trimming and J lost 7 bases, with 18 bases between them. The CDR3 spans 15 residues. CDR1 and CDR2 from the germline V gene are WSHSY and SAAADI. This CDR3 reads CASSLWGGANQPQHF. The CDR3 region has the DNA TGCGCCAGCAGTCTTTGGGGGGGCGCGAACCAGCCCCAGCATTTT.

The chain recombines TRBV6-5 with TRBJ2-7, with D unresolved. Trimming removed 6 bases from V and 3 bases from J, with 15 bases in between. There are 14 residues in the CDR3. The germline CDR1 and CDR2 sequences are MNHEY and SVGAGI. As DNA, the CDR3 is TGTGCCAGCAGCTCCAACTTGGTGATCTACGAGCAGTACTTC. Translation: CASSSNLVIYEQYF.

About this clonotype: It may be a read error: a sequence one base away is much more abundant. The chain couples TRBV27 to TRBJ2-7; 7 bases align to TRBD2. This CDR3 spans 14 amino acids. CDR1 and CDR2 from the germline V gene are MNHEY and SMNVEV (reference sequence). CDR3 sequence reads: CASKPGLADYDQYF. The CDR3 coding sequence is TGTGCCTCTAAACCAGGGCTAGCGGACTACGATCAGTACTTC.

The sample holds many counts of this clonotype. The chain uses TRBV6-2 or TRBV6-3 and TRBJ2-2; weak D call: TRBD2 (6 bases). Trimming took off 2 bases at V and 5 bases at J, with 9 bases between the two ends. The length of the CDR3 is 14 residues. Germline CDR1 MNHEY, CDR2 SVGEGT. The CDR3 region is CASSYRESTGELFF. The CDR3, as DNA: TGTGCCAGCAGTTACCGGGAGTCAACCGGGGAGCTGTTTTTT.

This chain links TRBV4-3 with TRBJ2-3; TRBD2 matches at 9 bases. Germline V CDR1 and CDR2: LGHNA, YSLEER. Trimming took 0 bases from V and 2 from J; bases not matched to a gene: 6. The CDR3 consists of 17 residues. The CDR3 region is CASSQDRAGGATDTQYF. The CDR3 DNA sequence: TGCGCCAGCAGCCAAGATCGGGCGGGAGGGGCCACAGATACGCAGTATTTT.

By share, this clonotype counts as medium-sized (0.01 to 0.1%). V is TRBV19 and J is TRBJ1-5; a possible D gene is TRBD1 (6 bases). The ends were cut back, 6 bases at V and 5 bases at J, with 11 bases in the middle. The CDR3 is 13 amino acids. The germline V gene has CDR1 LNHDA and CDR2 SQIVND (reference sequence). This CDR3 is CASSRDTYQPQHF. In nucleotides, the CDR3 is TGTGCCAGTAGCCGGGACACATATCAGCCCCAGCATTTT.

This clonotype has a handful of counts. The V call is TRBV2, the J call TRBJ2-5; 8 bases match TRBD1. This CDR3 region has 14 residues. Germline assignment: CDR1 SNHLY and CDR2 FYNNEI. Losses at the gene ends were 1 base for V and 4 bases for J; bases not matched to a gene: 2. CDR3 amino acids: CASSEEGTGETQYF. CDR3 nucleotides: TGTGCCAGCAGTGAAGAGGGGACAGGAGAGACCCAGTACTTC. Full variable domain (remainder filled in from reference TRBV2 and TRBJ2-5): EPEVTQTPSHQVTQMGQEVILRCVPISNHLYFYWYRQILGQKVEFLVSFYNNEISEKSEIFDDQFSVERPDGSNFTLKIRSTKLEDSAMYFCASSEEGTGETQYFGPGTRLLVL.

This clonotype was detected a few times. V is TRBV7-9 and J is TRBJ2-7; 8 nucleotides agree with TRBD1. Germline V gives CDR1 SEHNR, CDR2 FQNEAQ (reference sequence). The CDR3 extends over 16 amino acids. The V and J ends lost 5 bases and 3 bases, in that order; junction bases with no gene match: 12. The CDR3 loop is CASSPILQDRDYEQYF. DNA for the CDR3: TGTGCCAGCAGCCCCATACTACAGGACAGGGACTACGAGCAGTACTTC.

This clonotype was detected ten times or more. This chain links TRBV19 with TRBJ2-7; 12 bases align to TRBD2. The CDR3 runs to 14 residues. Trimming took 5 bases from V and 6 from J; bases not matched to a gene: 5. Germline V CDR1 and CDR2: LNHDA, SQIVND (reference sequence). In DNA, the CDR3 is TGTGCCAGTAGTGGAGGACTAGCGGGAAGCGAGCAGTACTTC. It is translated as CASSGGLAGSEQYF.

This clonotype has only a few counts. This chain joins TRBV10-3 and TRBJ2-3; 7 bases fit TRBD1. V lost 3 bases and J lost 0; bases outside the gene matches: 3. CDR1 is ENHRY, CDR2 SYGVKD, per germline. The CDR3 length is 15 residues. This chain's CDR3 is CAISDWGQSTDTQYF. CDR3 DNA sequence: TGTGCCATCAGTGATTGGGGACAGAGCACAGATACGCAGTATTTT.

A few counts support this clonotype. V gene TRBV4-2 combines with J gene TRBJ1-2; 8 nucleotides align to TRBD1. The germline V gene encodes CDR1 LGHNA and CDR2 YNFKEQ. CDR3 size: 13 residues. V trimming: 2 bases; J trimming: 6 bases; junction bases outside the gene matches: 2. The CDR3 region has the DNA TGTGCCAGCAGCCAACCACAGGGGGATGGCTACACCTTC. Translation gives CASSQPQGDGYTF.